A single sample is the source of the 20 T cell receptor beta chains below, sequenced in a study of T-cell memory formation after mild COVID-19. TCRdb recomputed calls from the 5' RACE reads with MiXCR, one row per CDR3 protein. The profile shows hundreds of thousands of distinct CDR3 sequences, more than 15% of them singletons. What was sequenced was PBMCs or a T cell subset sorted from them (not recorded which). Every receptor here comes from an adult woman who had mild COVID-19 (a few samples of this study predate the infection). Cell type and time point are not known.

This clonotype has only a few counts. The V call is TRBV5-1, the J call TRBJ2-2; weak D call: TRBD2 (5 bases). Between the trimmed V and J ends, which lost 0 bases and 1 base, there was a span of 7 bases. The CDR3 has 15 amino acids. Germline lookup yields CDR1 SGHRS and CDR2 YFSETQ. CDR3 in DNA: TGCGCCAGCAGCTTGGACGAGGGGAACACCGGGGAGCTGTTTTTT. This sequence encodes CASSLDEGNTGELFF.

This clonotype was observed a handful of times. V gene TRBV7-9 combines with J gene TRBJ1-2; possible D gene TRBD1, 5 bases. Between the trimmed V and J ends, which lost 7 bases and 8 bases, there was a span of 20 bases. The CDR3 has 14 amino acids. Germline loops: CDR1 SEHNR, CDR2 FQNEAQ (reference sequence). CDR3 residues: CASTRTGGEIGYTF. CDR3 DNA sequence: TGTGCCAGCACCCGGACCGGGGGAGAAATAGGCTACACCTTC.

On this clonotype itself: Possible read error: a much larger clone is one base away. This sequence joins TRBV5-6 and TRBJ2-7, with D possibly TRBD1 on 5 matching bases. CDR1 and CDR2 from the germline V gene are SGHDT and YYEEEE. Deletions cut 0 bases from V and 5 bases from J, with 9 bases between. This CDR3 region has 13 residues. The CDR3 DNA reads TGTGCCAGCAGCTTGGGGTCAGGGAACGAGCAGTACTTC. Translation gives CASSLGSGNEQYF.

The V and J genes are TRBV6-1 and TRBJ2-2; 7 bases match TRBD1. CDR1 and CDR2 from the germline V gene are MNHNS and SASEGT. The V and J ends lost 2 bases and 8 bases, in that order; junction bases with no gene match: 8. The CDR3 sequence is 15 residues long. The CDR3, as DNA: TGTGCCAGCAGTGAATGGGACAGAGACTTAGGGGAGCTGTTTTTT. The encoded protein is CASSEWDRDLGELFF.

This clonotype was detected a few times. This chain links TRBV6-2 or TRBV6-3 with TRBJ2-3, with 7 positions matching TRBD2. The germline gives CDR1 MNHEY, CDR2 SVGEGT. J gave up 4 bases and V 2 bases, and 6 bases lay outside the gene matches. CDR3 length equals 15 residues. CDR3 sequence reads: CASSYGGRRADTQYF. The CDR3 bases are TGTGCCAGCAGTTACGGCGGGAGAAGAGCAGATACGCAGTATTTT.

J is TRBJ2-1 and V is TRBV4-2; D call uncertain. The length of the CDR3 is 14 residues. Trimming took 0 bases from V and 10 from J, leaving 13 bases between them. Germline V gene data show CDR1 as LGHNA and CDR2 as YNFKEQ. Written as DNA, the CDR3 is TGTGCCAGCAGCCAAGATCTCTTCGGTGTAGAGCAGTTCTTC. It encodes CASSQDLFGVEQFF.

This clonotype was detected a few times. The chain links TRBV15 to TRBJ1-3; TRBD1 is a possible D gene (5 bases). This CDR3 is built from 16 residues. Trimming took 2 bases from V and 1 from J, leaving 12 bases between them. CDR1 and CDR2 from the germline V gene are LNHNV and YYDKDF (reference sequence). CDR3 coding DNA: TGTGCCACCAGCAGACCCGACAGTTTTTCTGGAAACACCATATATTTT. Protein product: CATSRPDSFSGNTIYF.

This clonotype was detected only a few times. The chain employs TRBV12-5 and TRBJ2-2; 14 bases align to TRBD2. The CDR3 runs 18 residues. Trimming removed 1 base from V and 7 bases from J; junction bases left unmatched: 8. CDR1 and CDR2 (germline): LGHNT, FRNRAP. The CDR3 protein is CASGLATGLAGALGELFF. The CDR3 nucleotides read TGTGCTAGTGGTTTGGCCACGGGACTAGCGGGAGCACTCGGGGAGCTGTTTTTT. Together with reference TRBV12-5 and TRBJ2-2, the CDR3 gives the full variable domain: DARVTQTPRHKVTEMGQEVTMRCQPILGHNTVFWYRQTMMQGLELLAYFRNRAPLDDSGMPKDRFSAEMPDATLATLKIQPSEPRDSAVYFCASGLATGLAGALGELFFGEGSRLTVL.

This clonotype was detected many times. The CDR3 reads CASSSPQETQYF. The CDR3 region has the DNA TGTGCCAGCAGCTCGCCTCAAGAGACCCAGTACTTC. This chain connects TRBV7-9 to TRBJ2-5; D is unclear. Trimming pared 4 bases from V and 2 bases from J, leaving 5 bases between. Per germline, CDR1 SEHNR and CDR2 FQNEAQ (reference sequence). The length of the CDR3 is 12 residues.

This clonotype was seen only a few times. The CDR3 sequence: CSADALGGGNEQFF. CDR3 coding DNA: TGCAGTGCAGACGCTCTTGGGGGGGGTAATGAGCAGTTCTTC. V and J are TRBV20-1 and TRBJ2-1; TRBD2 matches at 7 bases. CDR1 DFQATT and CDR2 SNEGSKA come from the germline V gene (reference sequence). After removal of 6 bases from V and 7 bases from J, the junction contained 12 bases not matched to a gene. This CDR3 is built from 14 residues.

This chain connects TRBV3-1 to TRBJ2-3, with 8 bases matching TRBD2. The CDR3 loop spans 15 amino acids. After removal of 2 bases from V and 5 bases from J, the junction contained 6 bases not matched to a gene. The germline V gene has CDR1 LGHDT and CDR2 YNNKEL (reference sequence). The CDR3 loop is CASSQLAGTEDTQYF. CDR3 DNA sequence: TGTGCCAGCAGCCAATTAGCGGGAACGGAAGATACGCAGTATTTT.

In this sample, this clonotype turned up a few times. J is TRBJ2-3 and V is TRBV3-1; D is perhaps TRBD2 (7 bases). This CDR3 spans 15 amino acids. CDR1 and CDR2 from the germline V gene are LGHDT and YNNKEL (reference sequence). The V end lost 0 bases, the J end lost 5 bases, and 12 bases lay between the germline ends. The CDR3 DNA reads as TGTGCCAGCAGCCAAGATCGGGGGGCCAGAGATACGCAGTATTTT. Protein product: CASSQDRGARDTQYF.

The rearrangement links TRBV20-1 to TRBJ2-7; TRBD2 might be the D (5 bases). Trimming pared 3 bases from V and 2 bases from J, leaving 8 bases between. This CDR3 contains 12 residues. Looked up from germline, CDR1 is DFQATT and CDR2 is SNEGSKA (reference sequence). The DNA of the CDR3 is TGCAGTGCTAGCGGGAATCCCTACGAGCAGTACTTC. Protein: CSASGNPYEQYF.

The gene calls are TRBV11-2 and TRBJ2-1; 14 bases line up with TRBD2. The V gene end was trimmed by 7 bases and the J gene end by 7 bases; junction bases not matched to a gene: 6. This CDR3 spans 15 amino acids. Germline CDR1 is SGHAT and CDR2 is FQNNGV. Written as DNA, the CDR3 is TGTGCCAGCACCCGACTAGCGGGAGGGTTTAATGAGCAGTTCTTC. Amino acid sequence: CASTRLAGGFNEQFF.

V usage is TRBV7-2 and J usage is TRBJ1-2, with 7 bases that match TRBD1. The CDR3 has 16 amino acids. V gave up 4 bases and J gave up 8 bases; unmatched junction bases: 16. CDR1 is SGHTA and CDR2 is FQGNSA in the germline V gene. CDR3 loop: CASSSVIWRGQVGYTF. The DNA for the CDR3 is TGTGCCAGCAGCTCTGTAATTTGGAGGGGGCAAGTCGGCTACACCTTC.

CDR3 in amino acids: CAWSVVYGYTF. The CDR3 DNA follows: TGTGCCTGGAGCGTAGTCTATGGCTACACCTTC. The chain joins TRBV30 to TRBJ1-2; D gene uncertain. V lost 3 bases, J lost 4 bases, and 6 bases lay in between. Germline V gene data show CDR1 as GTSNPN and CDR2 as SVGIG (reference sequence). This CDR3 is 11 amino acids long. The full variable domain, in which reference TRBV30 and TRBJ1-2 provide the parts outside the CDR3, is SQTIHQWPATLVQPVGSPLSLECTVEGTSNPNLYWYRQAAGRGLQLLFYSVGIGQISSEVPQNLSASRPQDRQFILSSKKLLLSDSGFYLCAWSVVYGYTFGSGTRLTVV.

The chain links TRBV6-5 to TRBJ2-1; D not resolved. CDR3 size: 14 residues. Germline CDR1 and CDR2: MNHEY and SVGAGI. Trimming removed 0 bases from V and 9 bases from J, with 12 bases in between. The CDR3 sequence: CASSYSNLGGEQFF. The DNA for the CDR3 is TGTGCCAGCAGTTACTCAAATTTGGGCGGTGAGCAGTTCTTC.

This clonotype was picked up a small number of times. The rearrangement uses TRBV7-3 and TRBJ2-6; TRBD2 might be the D (6 bases). The CDR3 sequence is 17 residues long. The V and J ends lost 5 bases and 1 base respectively, with 15 bases between them. Germline V lookup: CDR1 SGHTA, CDR2 FQGTGA. CDR3 sequence reads: CASSLQRGSSGANVLTF. CDR3 DNA: TGTGCCAGCAGCCTACAACGGGGGAGTTCTGGGGCCAACGTCCTGACTTTC. The full variable domain, rest sourced from reference TRBV7-3 and TRBJ2-6, is GAGVSQTPSNKVTEKGKYVELRCDPISGHTALYWYRQSLGQGPEFLIYFQGTGAADDSGLPNDRFFAVRPEGSVSTLKIQRTERGDSAVYLCASSLQRGSSGANVLTFGAGSRLTVL.

The J gene is TRBJ2-5, the V gene TRBV5-1, with 13 bases that match TRBD2. Germline CDR1 is SGHRS and CDR2 is YFSETQ. Trimming removed 4 bases from V and 4 bases from J; junction bases left unmatched: 10. This CDR3 has 17 amino acids. CDR3 in amino acids: CASSLWTSGGGRETQYF. DNA for the CDR3: TGCGCCAGCAGCCTATGGACTAGCGGGGGTGGAAGAGAGACCCAGTACTTC.

The V and J genes are TRBV19 and TRBJ2-2; TRBD2 aligns across 7 bases. Germline V gene data show CDR1 as LNHDA and CDR2 as SQIVND (reference sequence). Trimming took 6 bases from V and 5 from J; bases not matched to a gene: 12. CDR3 length equals 16 residues. CDR3 DNA: TGTGCCAGTAGACCCCATGGGAGGGGAGCGACCGGGGAGCTGTTTTTT. Translating it yields CASRPHGRGATGELFF.